These T cell receptor beta chains were read from a single sample in a study of T cell responses to AZD1222 COVID-19 vaccine. Generated by immunoSEQ multiplex PCR, the TCRdb table keeps only in-frame clones and is missing some. The table includes over 110,000 clones, roughly 90% detected once. The sample in question was peripheral blood, obtained 28 days after the second AZD1222 dose. The receptors here all came from an adult who received the AZD1222 COVID-19 vaccine. Each CDR3 is given without its conserved first and last residue. The order of the fields is V gene, J gene, clone size, CDR3 protein. Clone size is not always given. Where it is, it says once, few, many or a class for expanded clones.

TRBV30	TRBJ2-1	NA	AWRKQGRQF
TRBV6-5	TRBJ1-5	NA	ASRAQGSRNQPQH
TRBV19	TRBJ1-1	once	ASSNRGNTEAF
TRBV28	TRBJ1-4	NA	ASSLIREKLF
TRBV5-6	TRBJ1-2	NA	ASRTIHRQNYGYT
TRBV6-5	TRBJ1-1	NA	ASRPRTGENTEAF
TRBV20-1	TRBJ1-2	NA	SASVTAGYT
TRBV20-1	TRBJ1-5	NA	SASQGDQPQH
TRBV30	TRBJ1-2	NA	AWSAQVSNYGYT
TRBV7-2	TRBJ2-7	NA	ASSLGGRDSYEQY